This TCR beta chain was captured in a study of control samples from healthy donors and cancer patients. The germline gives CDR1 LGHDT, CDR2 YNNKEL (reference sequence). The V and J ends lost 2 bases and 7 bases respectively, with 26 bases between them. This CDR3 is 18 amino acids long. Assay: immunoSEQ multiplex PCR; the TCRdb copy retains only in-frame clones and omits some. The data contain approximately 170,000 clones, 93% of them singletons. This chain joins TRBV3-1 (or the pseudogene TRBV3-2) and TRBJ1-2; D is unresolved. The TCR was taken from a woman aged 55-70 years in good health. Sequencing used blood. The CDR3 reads CASSQMWEGRNLGRGYTF. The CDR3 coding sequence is TGTGCCAGCAGCCAAATGTGGGAAGGGCGAAATTTAGGGCGTGGCTACACCTTC.